A selection of T cell receptor beta chains follows, all from one sample in a study of neurological immune-mediated disorders. TCRdb re-called the 5' RACE reads through MiXCR, storing one row per CDR3 protein. The sample has almost 85,000 distinct CDR3 sequences; just over 2.5% are singletons. The sequencing sample was made of PBMCs. Every receptor here comes from a woman aged 25 to 39 with multiple sclerosis. CDR3s include the opening cysteine and the closing phenylalanine or tryptophan. Fields, in order: D gene, clone size, V gene, J gene, CDR3 protein, CDR3 DNA. A D gene is named only where the DNA matches it firmly. Rows may omit the clone size; those that give it use once, few, many or a size class.

D gene: TRBD1
clone size: many
V gene: TRBV5-1
J gene: TRBJ1-1
CDR3 protein: CASSFTGGGDTEAFF
CDR3 DNA: TGCGCCAGCAGCTTCACAGGGGGAGGGGACACTGAAGCTTTCTTT

D gene: .
clone size: many
V gene: TRBV7-9
J gene: TRBJ1-1
CDR3 protein: CASSLDEATEAFF
CDR3 DNA: TGTGCCAGCAGCTTAGATGAGGCCACTGAAGCTTTCTTT

D gene: .
clone size: many
V gene: TRBV12-3/TRBV12-4
J gene: TRBJ2-5
CDR3 protein: CASSSGASETQYF
CDR3 DNA: TGTGCCAGCAGTTCAGGAGCGTCTGAGACCCAGTACTTC

D gene: TRBD1
clone size: many
V gene: TRBV27
J gene: TRBJ2-6
CDR3 protein: CASRQGAWANVLTF
CDR3 DNA: TGTGCCAGCAGACAGGGGGCCTGGGCCAACGTCCTGACTTTC

D gene: TRBD1
clone size: many
V gene: TRBV3-1
J gene: TRBJ1-2
CDR3 protein: CASSQTGGSGYTF
CDR3 DNA: TGTGCCAGCAGCCAGACAGGGGGCTCGGGCTACACCTTC

D gene: .
clone size: many
V gene: TRBV15
J gene: TRBJ1-5
CDR3 protein: CATSRDLGTRQPQHF
CDR3 DNA: TGTGCCACCAGCAGAGATCTAGGGACCCGTCAGCCCCAGCATTTT

D gene: TRBD2
clone size: many
V gene: TRBV5-1
J gene: TRBJ2-5
CDR3 protein: CASSLGSGSMREETQYF
CDR3 DNA: TGCGCCAGCAGCTTGGGAAGCGGGAGCATGAGGGAGGAGACCCAGTACTTC

D gene: TRBD2
clone size: many
V gene: TRBV4-3
J gene: TRBJ2-1
CDR3 protein: CASSQDLAGVNNEQFF
CDR3 DNA: TGCGCCAGCAGCCAAGACCTAGCGGGAGTGAACAATGAGCAGTTCTTC

D gene: TRBD2
clone size: .
V gene: TRBV6-5
J gene: TRBJ2-7
CDR3 protein: CASSYSSGSSYEQYF
CDR3 DNA: TGTGCCAGCAGTTACTCTAGCGGGAGCTCCTACGAGCAGTACTTC

D gene: .
clone size: many
V gene: TRBV7-2
J gene: TRBJ2-5
CDR3 protein: CASSQGWVGGQETQYF
CDR3 DNA: TGTGCCAGCAGCCAGGGCTGGGTGGGCGGCCAAGAGACCCAGTACTTC

D gene: .
clone size: many
V gene: TRBV5-1
J gene: TRBJ1-4
CDR3 protein: CASSPDSATNEKLFF
CDR3 DNA: TGCGCCAGCAGTCCGGACTCTGCAACTAATGAAAAACTGTTTTTT

D gene: .
clone size: many
V gene: TRBV9
J gene: TRBJ2-3
CDR3 protein: CASSVVAQATDTQYF
CDR3 DNA: TGTGCCAGCAGCGTAGTCGCGCAGGCCACAGATACGCAGTATTTT

D gene: TRBD2
clone size: .
V gene: TRBV4-3
J gene: TRBJ2-7
CDR3 protein: CASSQGIREASYEQYF
CDR3 DNA: TGCGCCAGCAGCCAAGGTATTCGGGAGGCCTCCTACGAGCAGTACTTC

D gene: .
clone size: many
V gene: TRBV27
J gene: TRBJ1-1
CDR3 protein: CASSFSTENTEAFF
CDR3 DNA: TGTGCCAGCAGTTTTAGCACGGAGAACACTGAAGCTTTCTTT

D gene: .
clone size: many
V gene: TRBV7-2
J gene: TRBJ2-7
CDR3 protein: CASSPQGTGQYF
CDR3 DNA: TGTGCCAGCAGCCCACAGGGTACCGGGCAGTACTTC